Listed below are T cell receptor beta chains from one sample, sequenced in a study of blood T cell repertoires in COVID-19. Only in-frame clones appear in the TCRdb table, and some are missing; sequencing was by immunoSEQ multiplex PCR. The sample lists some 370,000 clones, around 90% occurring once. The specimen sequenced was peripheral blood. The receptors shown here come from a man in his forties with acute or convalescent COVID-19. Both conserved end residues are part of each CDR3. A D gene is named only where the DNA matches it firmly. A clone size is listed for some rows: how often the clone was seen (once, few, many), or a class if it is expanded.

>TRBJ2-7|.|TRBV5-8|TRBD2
CASPFSGGPYEQYF
TGTGCCAGCCCCTTCAGCGGGGGGCCCTACGAGCAGTACTTC
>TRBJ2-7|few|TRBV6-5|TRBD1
CASSLGQGSYEQYF
TGTGCCAGCAGTCTCGGACAGGGGAGCTACGAGCAGTACTTC
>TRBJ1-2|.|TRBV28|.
CASSFGRAYGYTF
TGTGCCAGCAGTTTCGGCAGGGCCTATGGCTACACCTTC
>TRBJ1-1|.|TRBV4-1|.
CASSQDSGYTEAFF
TGCGCCAGCAGCCAAGATTCCGGTTACACTGAAGCTTTCTTT
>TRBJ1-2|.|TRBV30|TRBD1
CAWSGTGDGYTF
TGTGCCTGGAGTGGGACAGGGGATGGCTACACCTTC
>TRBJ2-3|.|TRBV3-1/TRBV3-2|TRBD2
CASSHRLAGPPYF
TGTGCCAGCAGCCACCGACTAGCGGGGCCCCCCTATTTT
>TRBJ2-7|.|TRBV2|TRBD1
CASSSDRAYEQYF
TGTGCCAGCAGTTCCGACAGGGCCTACGAGCAGTACTTC
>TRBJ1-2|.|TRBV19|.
CASSHRTAANYGYTF
TGTGCCAGTAGTCATCGGACAGCCGCTAACTATGGCTACACCTTC
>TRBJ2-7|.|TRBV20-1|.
CSARNSYEQYF
TGCAGTGCTAGAAACAGCTACGAGCAGTACTTC
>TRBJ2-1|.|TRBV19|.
CASSMPVRGAYNEQFF
TGTGCCAGTAGTATGCCGGTCAGGGGTGCCTACAATGAGCAGTTCTTC
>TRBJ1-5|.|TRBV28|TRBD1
CASLAFRGQQPQHF
TGTGCCAGCCTGGCCTTCAGGGGGCAACAGCCCCAGCATTTT
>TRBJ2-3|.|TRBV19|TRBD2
CASSGRLAGVSTDTQYF
TGTGCCAGTAGTGGACGCCTAGCGGGAGTAAGCACAGATACGCAGTATTTT
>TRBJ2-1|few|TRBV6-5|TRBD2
CASSRLGEGEQFF
TGTGCCAGCTCCCGACTAGGGGAGGGTGAGCAGTTCTTC
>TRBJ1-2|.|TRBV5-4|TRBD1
CASSTRDRPGYTF
TGTGCCAGCAGCACTAGGGACAGGCCGGGCTACACCTTC
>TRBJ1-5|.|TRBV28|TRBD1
CASRQGFNQPQHF
TGTGCCAGCAGACAGGGGTTCAATCAGCCCCAGCATTTT
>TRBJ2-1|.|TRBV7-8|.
CASSFDFSRYNEQFF
TGTGCCAGCAGCTTTGACTTCTCCCGGTACAATGAGCAGTTCTTC
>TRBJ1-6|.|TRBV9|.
CASSVEGHFNSPLHF
TGTGCCAGCAGCGTAGAGGGACACTTTAATTCACCCCTCCACTTT
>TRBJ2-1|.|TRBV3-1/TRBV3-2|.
CASSLEGDSYNEQFF
TGTGCCAGCAGCCTTGAGGGAGACTCCTACAATGAGCAGTTCTTC
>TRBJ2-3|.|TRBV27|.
CASSLGLTDTQYF
TGTGCCAGCAGTTTAGGGCTTACAGATACGCAGTATTTT
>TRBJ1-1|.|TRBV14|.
CASSNSTGRWERENTEAFF
TGTGCCAGCAGCAATTCCACTGGACGTTGGGAGCGGGAGAACACTGAAGCTTTCTTT
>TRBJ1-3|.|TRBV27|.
CASSLSRFSGNTIYF
TGTGCCAGCAGTTTATCGCGGTTCTCTGGAAACACCATATATTTT
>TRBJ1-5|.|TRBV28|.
CASDPWGSLNQPQHF
TGTGCCAGCGACCCTTGGGGCAGCCTTAATCAGCCCCAGCATTTT
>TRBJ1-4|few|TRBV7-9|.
CASSLARDNEKLFF
TGTGCCAGCAGCTTAGCCCGAGATAATGAAAAACTGTTTTTT
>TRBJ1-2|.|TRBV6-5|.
CASGAGVNYGYTF
TGTGCCAGCGGAGCGGGGGTTAACTATGGCTACACCTTC
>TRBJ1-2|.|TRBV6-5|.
CASYGYGYGYTF
TGTGCCAGCTACGGGTACGGCTATGGCTACACCTTC
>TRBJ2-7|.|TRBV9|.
CASSPEGRIHEQYF
TGTGCCAGCAGCCCCGAAGGCAGGATCCACGAGCAGTACTTC
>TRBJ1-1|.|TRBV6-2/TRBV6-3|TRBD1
CASSSQGGNTEAFF
TGTGCCAGCAGTTCACAGGGGGGGAACACTGAAGCTTTCTTT
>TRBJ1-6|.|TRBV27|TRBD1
CASSTGVPYNSPLHF
TGTGCCAGCAGCACAGGGGTCCCCTATAATTCACCCCTCCACTTT
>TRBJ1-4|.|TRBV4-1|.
CASSPNEKLFF
TGCGCCAGCAGCCCGAATGAAAAACTGTTTTTT
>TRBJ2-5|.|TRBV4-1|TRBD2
CASSQPLAGRETQYF
TGCGCCAGCAGCCAACCACTAGCGGGGCGGGAGACCCAGTACTTC
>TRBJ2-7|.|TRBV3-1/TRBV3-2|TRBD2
CASSQTFTSGLGYEQYF
TGTGCCAGCAGCCAAACATTTACTTCGGGACTAGGCTACGAGCAGTACTTC
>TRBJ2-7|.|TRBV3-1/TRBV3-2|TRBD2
CASSPGLAGGRYYEQYF
TGTGCCAGCAGCCCCGGACTAGCGGGAGGGCGTTACTACGAGCAGTACTTC
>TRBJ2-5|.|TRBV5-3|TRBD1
CARSRADRGQKTQYF
TGTGCCAGAAGCAGAGCTGACAGGGGTCAAAAGACCCAGTACTTC
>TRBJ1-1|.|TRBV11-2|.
CASSFEGGENTEAFF
TGTGCCAGCAGCTTCGAGGGGGGGGAAAACACTGAAGCTTTCTTT
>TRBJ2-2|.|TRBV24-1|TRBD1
CATSDPGQGAGELFF
TGTGCCACCAGTGATCCAGGACAGGGTGCCGGGGAGCTGTTTTTT
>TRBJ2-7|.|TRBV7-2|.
CASSLERELYEQYF
TGTGCCAGCAGCCTAGAACGGGAGCTCTACGAGCAGTACTTC
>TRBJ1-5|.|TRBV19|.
CASSISQSNQPQHF
TGTGCCAGTAGTATCAGTCAGTCGAATCAGCCCCAGCATTTT
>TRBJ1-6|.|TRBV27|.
CASSPVIGDSPLHF
TGTGCCAGCAGTCCTGTCATAGGAGATTCACCCCTCCACTTT
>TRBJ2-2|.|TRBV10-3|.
CAISELTGNAGELFF
TGTGCCATCAGTGAGTTGACGGGGAATGCCGGGGAGCTGTTTTTT
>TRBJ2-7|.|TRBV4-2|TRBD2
CASSQELAGDYEQYF
TGTGCCAGCAGCCAAGAGCTGGCGGGGGACTACGAGCAGTACTTC
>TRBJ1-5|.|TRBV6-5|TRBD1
CASSRDRASNQPQHF
TGTGCCAGCAGCCGGGACAGGGCGAGCAATCAGCCCCAGCATTTT
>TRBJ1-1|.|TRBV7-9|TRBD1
CATFDRTGKGLGMNTEAFF
TGTGCCACTTTTGATAGGACAGGGAAGGGTTTAGGGATGAACACTGAAGCTTTCTTT
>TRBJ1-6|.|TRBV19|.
CASSIWQGNSPLHF
TGTGCCAGTAGTATTTGGCAGGGTAATTCACCCCTCCACTTT
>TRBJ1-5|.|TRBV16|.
CASSQFGQGNQPQHF
TGTGCCAGCAGCCAATTTGGGCAGGGAAATCAGCCCCAGCATTTT
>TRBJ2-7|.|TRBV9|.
CASSVGRSGAYEQYF
TGTGCCAGCAGCGTAGGTCGCTCAGGGGCCTACGAGCAGTACTTC
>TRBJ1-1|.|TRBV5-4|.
CASSFASGGIGDTEAFF
TGTGCCAGCAGCTTCGCATCCGGGGGAATAGGGGACACTGAAGCTTTCTTT